Listed below are T cell receptor beta chains from one sample, sequenced in a study of high-grade serous ovarian cancer treatment subgroups. Only in-frame clones appear in the TCRdb table, and some are missing; sequencing was by immunoSEQ multiplex PCR. The repertoire holds 6,000 to 7,000 clones, around 75% seen once, with less than 11% in the top ten. Sequences were obtained from tumor tissue. All receptors come from a human donor with high-grade serous ovarian cancer. CDR3s include the opening cysteine and the closing phenylalanine or tryptophan. D genes are given only for firm matches. Rows may omit the clone size; those that give it use once, few, many or a size class.

>TRBJ2-2|NA|NA|TRBV2
CASSVVKTPTGELFF
TGTGCCAGCAGTGTGGTGAAAACTCCAACCGGGGAGCTGTTTTTT
>TRBJ2-6|NA|NA|TRBV6-5
CASKKGSSGANVLTF
TGTGCCAGCAAAAAGGGCTCCTCTGGGGCCAACGTCCTGACTTTC
>TRBJ2-7|NA|NA|TRBV18
CASSPGFFEQYF
TGTGCCAGCTCACCAGGGTTTTTCGAGCAGTACTTC
>TRBJ2-2|TRBD2|NA|TRBV10-3
CAIKREENTGELFF
TGTGCCATCAAGCGGGAGGAGAACACCGGGGAGCTGTTTTTT
>TRBJ2-5|NA|NA|TRBV4-3
CASSQELRSETQYF
TGCGCCAGCAGCCAAGAATTAAGATCGGAGACCCAGTACTTC
>TRBJ2-2|NA|NA|TRBV11-2
CASSFRGSGELFF
TGTGCCAGCAGCTTTAGGGGTTCCGGGGAGCTGTTTTTT
>TRBJ1-2|NA|NA|TRBV7-8
CASNEVTANYGYTF
TGTGCCAGCAACGAAGTGACAGCTAACTATGGCTACACCTTC
>TRBJ2-7|TRBD2|NA|TRBV7-2
CASSLSGGYEQYF
TGTGCCAGCAGCCTGAGCGGGGGCTACGAGCAGTACTTC
>TRBJ2-7|TRBD2|NA|TRBV27
CASGLAGTYEQYF
TGTGCCAGCGGGCTAGCGGGAACCTACGAGCAGTACTTC
>TRBJ1-1|NA|medium-sized|TRBV5-5
CASSFQGGTEAFF
TGTGCCAGCAGCTTTCAGGGTGGGACTGAAGCTTTCTTT
>TRBJ1-1|NA|NA|TRBV5-1
CASSLNQGDTEAFF
TGCGCCAGCAGCCTTAACCAGGGTGACACTGAAGCTTTCTTT
>TRBJ1-1|TRBD1|NA|TRBV28
CASSRGQGASEAFF
TGTGCCAGCAGTCGAGGACAGGGGGCCTCAGAAGCTTTCTTT
>TRBJ2-7|NA|NA|TRBV28
CASSSRTSPHEQYF
TGTGCCAGCAGTTCCCGGACTTCCCCCCACGAGCAGTACTTC
>TRBJ1-1|TRBD1|few|TRBV19
CASTPDRVEAFF
TGTGCCAGTACCCCGGACAGGGTAGAAGCTTTCTTT
>TRBJ1-2|NA|few|TRBV6-5
CASSPQRAGGYTF
TGTGCCAGCAGCCCCCAGCGGGCGGGCGGCTACACCTTC
>TRBJ1-1|NA|few|TRBV30
CAWSLQGTEAFF
TGTGCCTGGAGTCTACAGGGAACTGAAGCTTTCTTT
>TRBJ2-1|TRBD2|NA|TRBV4-3
CASSQDGTSGGFEQFF
TGCGCCAGCAGCCAAGATGGGACTAGCGGGGGTTTTGAGCAGTTCTTC
>TRBJ2-2|TRBD1|NA|TRBV6-5
CASSYSTGVTEELFF
TGTGCCAGCAGTTACTCGACAGGGGTCACCGAGGAGCTGTTTTTT
>TRBJ2-7|TRBD2|NA|TRBV11-2
CASSLDGGGYEQYF
TGTGCCAGCAGCTTGGATGGGGGGGGCTACGAGCAGTACTTC
>TRBJ2-2|NA|NA|TRBV6-1
CASNRNTGELFF
TGTGCCAGCAACAGAAACACCGGGGAGCTGTTTTTT
>TRBJ2-5|NA|NA|TRBV18
CASSPERVSETQYF
TGTGCCAGCTCACCAGAGCGGGTGTCCGAGACCCAGTACTTC
>TRBJ1-4|NA|once|TRBV27
CASSFTLATNEKLFF
TGTGCCAGCAGTTTCACACTGGCAACTAATGAAAAACTGTTTTTT
>TRBJ2-1|NA|NA|TRBV6-6
CASKGGSDEQFF
TGTGCCAGCAAAGGGGGGAGCGATGAGCAGTTCTTC
>TRBJ2-3|TRBD1|medium-sized|TRBV6-5
CASSSTGVGGTDTQYF
TGTGCCAGCAGTTCCACAGGGGTAGGAGGCACAGATACGCAGTATTTT
>TRBJ2-7|TRBD1|NA|TRBV9
CASSRFDRGPVSEQYF
TGTGCCAGCAGCCGATTCGACAGGGGGCCCGTAAGTGAGCAGTACTTC
>TRBJ2-1|TRBD2|NA|TRBV4-2
CASSQVNAGGFNEQFF
TGTGCCAGCAGCCAAGTTAACGCGGGAGGTTTCAATGAGCAGTTCTTC
>TRBJ1-5|NA|few|TRBV19
CASSIHDFNSNQPQHF
TGTGCCAGTAGTATACATGACTTTAATAGCAATCAGCCCCAGCATTTT
>TRBJ1-1|NA|once|TRBV2
CASSERWGTEAFF
TGTGCCAGCAGTGAGAGGTGGGGGACTGAAGCTTTCTTT
>TRBJ1-1|NA|NA|TRBV7-2
CASSLGAVSTEAFF
TGTGCCAGCAGCTTAGGTGCGGTGTCCACTGAAGCTTTCTTT
>TRBJ2-1|TRBD2|NA|TRBV28
CASTPPRNSGSFEQFF
TGTGCCAGCACCCCACCGCGGAATAGCGGGAGTTTTGAGCAGTTCTTC
>TRBJ2-7|NA|once|TRBV18
CASSEGQRPYEQYF
TGTGCCAGCTCAGAAGGACAGCGACCCTACGAGCAGTACTTC
>TRBJ1-5|TRBD1|few|TRBV19
CASQGDWGNQPQHF
TGTGCCAGCCAGGGGGATTGGGGCAATCAGCCCCAGCATTTT
>TRBJ2-2|NA|NA|TRBV9
CASSEGLYTGELFF
TGTGCCAGCAGCGAAGGGTTGTACACCGGGGAGCTGTTTTTT
>TRBJ2-3|NA|NA|TRBV9
CASSVQGRTDTQYF
TGTGCCAGCAGCGTCCAGGGGCGCACAGATACGCAGTATTTT
>TRBJ2-1|TRBD2|NA|TRBV19
CASSSPSGDPLYEQFF
TGTGCCAGTAGCTCCCCCAGCGGGGACCCTCTGTATGAGCAGTTCTTC
>TRBJ1-5|TRBD1|few|TRBV10-3
CAISADRSNQPQHF
TGTGCCATCAGTGCGGACAGGAGCAATCAGCCCCAGCATTTT
>TRBJ1-5|NA|NA|TRBV19
CASSPLGYSNQPQHF
TGTGCCAGTAGCCCTCTAGGGTATAGCAATCAGCCCCAGCATTTT
>TRBJ1-1|NA|NA|TRBV29-1
CSGGAAAASGAFF
TGCAGTGGGGGAGCGGCCGCCGCTAGTGGAGCTTTCTTT
>TRBJ2-7|NA|NA|TRBV28
CASSAFPRSYEQYF
TGTGCCAGCAGTGCTTTCCCCAGGTCCTACGAGCAGTACTTC
>TRBJ1-5|NA|NA|TRBV10-3
CAISEKGDSNQPQHF
TGTGCCATCAGTGAAAAGGGGGATAGCAATCAGCCCCAGCATTTT
>TRBJ2-3|NA|NA|TRBV11-3
CASSTLEGTQYF
TGTGCCAGCAGCACCCTCGAGGGTACGCAGTATTTT
>TRBJ1-6|NA|NA|TRBV6-6
CASGRGGDSPLHF
TGTGCCAGCGGTAGAGGGGGGGATTCACCCCTCCACTTT
>TRBJ2-7|NA|NA|TRBV4-1
CASSQGSDSYEQYF
TGCGCCAGCAGCCAAGGCAGCGACTCCTACGAGCAGTACTTC
>TRBJ2-6|TRBD1|NA|TRBV28
CASTRTGSYSGANVLTF
TGTGCCAGCACTCGGACAGGGAGCTACTCTGGGGCCAACGTCCTGACTTTC
>TRBJ2-7|TRBD1|NA|TRBV7-8
CASSLGTRGQGRERYEQYF
TGTGCCAGCAGCTTAGGTACAAGGGGACAGGGACGAGAACGGTACGAGCAGTACTTC
>TRBJ1-2|NA|NA|TRBV6-1
CASTLMGGGGYTF
TGTGCCAGCACCCTTATGGGGGGGGGTGGCTACACCTTC
>TRBJ1-1|NA|NA|TRBV6-1
CASSTTGRKSTEAFF
TGTGCCAGCAGTACTACAGGGAGAAAGAGCACTGAAGCTTTCTTT
>TRBJ2-7|TRBD1|NA|TRBV2
CASAEGDRREQYF
TGTGCCTCAGCAGAGGGGGACAGGCGGGAGCAGTACTTC
>TRBJ2-1|NA|NA|TRBV25-1
CASSESGGQYNEQFF
TGTGCCAGCAGTGAATCAGGAGGGCAGTACAATGAGCAGTTCTTC
>TRBJ1-1|NA|NA|TRBV5-4
CASSLEAEGAFF
TGTGCCAGCAGCTTGGAGGCTGAGGGAGCTTTCTTT
>TRBJ1-4|NA|NA|TRBV7-9
CASSLGVGNEKLFF
TGTGCCAGCAGCTTAGGAGTGGGTAATGAAAAACTGTTTTTT
>TRBJ2-3|NA|NA|TRBV5-1
CASSPDPTRGREDTQYF
TGCGCCAGCAGCCCCGACCCGACTAGGGGGAGAGAAGATACGCAGTATTTT
>TRBJ2-5|NA|NA|TRBV6-6
CASSYQGREQYF
TGTGCCAGCAGTTACCAGGGACGGGAGCAGTACTTC
>TRBJ1-3|NA|NA|TRBV6-4
CASDNRVLSSGNTIYF
TGTGCCAGCGATAACCGGGTCCTCTCGTCTGGAAACACCATATATTTT